This TCR beta chain was documented in a study of T cell repertoires in cytomegalovirus infection. Whole-study context: Indicated by public TCR beta signatures were CMV infection and matching HLA type.

Each CDR3 protein gets one entry after TCRdb re-called the reads with MiXCR. Seen here are about 190,000 distinct CDR3 sequences, 7.5% to 10% observed once, and the top ten hold about 4.2%. This clonotype was recorded at least ten times. Its target is not known. Broader study findings: Dominating the ex vivo response were HLA-C-restricted CMV-specific TCR beta clonotypes. CMV carriers having the relevant HLA were flagged by cumulative public TCR beta family frequency.

The clonotype was recovered from a human donor in good health (CMV status not recorded). Some clones in this sample may be carry-over from other donors' samples. The sequenced material came from PBMCs.

This CDR3 is CASSQAYLGYTF. The CDR3 DNA reads TGTGCCAGCAGCCAAGCTTACCTTGGCTACACCTTC. This chain connects TRBV28 to TRBJ1-2; no definite D call. Between the trimmed V and J ends, which lost 6 bases and 7 bases, there was a span of 12 bases. CDR1 MDHEN and CDR2 SYDVKM come from the germline V gene. CDR3 length: 12 residues.